This T cell receptor (beta chain) originates from a study of T-cell reconstitution after alpha-beta-depleted transplantation in children. Study results and limitations: After one year, T-cell counts and TCRbeta diversity mostly came from new T cells. The origin of alpha-beta T cells about two months after transplant was reportedly several hundred expanded graft clones. There were some patients whose high TCRbeta diversity at day 60 came from surviving recipient T cells and thymic progenitors.

This clonotype has a count of ten or more. What it binds is unknown. Unique molecular identifiers were used to barcode this TCRbeta library. TCRdb called the PCR reads again in MiXCR, with one record for every CDR3 protein. Among just under 350,000 distinct CDR3 sequences listed, around 16% were seen once. Unmatched junction bases numbered 21, after V lost 3 bases and J lost 7 bases. This CDR3 has 18 amino acids. The germline V gene encodes CDR1 SGHAT and CDR2 FQDESV (reference sequence). Here the sequenced sample was PBMCs, mostly from graft donor cells, taken 360 days after TCRalphabeta/CD19-depleted stem cell transplant. The rearrangement joins TRBV11-1 to TRBJ2-7, with TRBD1 matching over 7 bases. The clonotype originates from a male patient aged 2-15 years who had a stem cell transplant for acute lymphoblastic leukemia, so the T cells may come from the graft donor. CDR3 nucleotide sequence: TGTGCCAGCAGCTTCGGGCCCACAGGGGCCCGTCATCGAGGAGAGCAGTACTTC. Protein product: CASSFGPTGARHRGEQYF.